This entry lists 18 T cell receptor beta chains sequenced from one sample in a study of CD8+CD57+ T cells in acquired aplastic anemia. In patients chosen for sequencing, flow cytometry had shown CD8+CD57+ cell expansion. Template material for TCR beta VDJ and CDR3 profiling consisted of genomic DNA. One entry per CDR3 protein, called by TCRdb with MiXCR from the reads. This repertoire shows around 500,000 distinct CDR3 sequences, around 30% found once; its top ten account for roughly 0.8%. The sequenced sample consisted of sorted CD4+, CD8+, or CD8+CD57+ T cells (not recorded which) from PBMCs. The receptors were gathered from a human donor with aplastic anemia.

The V gene is TRBV25-1, the J gene TRBJ1-6; TRBD1 agrees at 8 bases. Per the germline V gene, CDR1 is MGHDK and CDR2 is SYGVNS. The CDR3 spans 16 residues. Losses at the gene ends were 6 bases for V and 10 bases for J; bases not matched to a gene: 14. The CDR3: CASSPPRQGIGSPLHF. CDR3 coding DNA: TGTGCCAGCAGCCCGCCCCGACAGGGGATTGGGTCACCCCTCCACTTT. Full variable domain (rest looked up from reference TRBV25-1 and TRBJ1-6): EADIYQTPRYLVIGTGKKITLECSQTMGHDKMYWYQQDPGMELHLIHYSYGVNSTEKGDLSSESTVSRIRTEHFPLTLESARPSHTSQYLCASSPPRQGIGSPLHFGNGTRLTVT.

This clonotype has at least ten counts. This chain uses TRBV5-1 with TRBJ2-7; tentative D call: TRBD2 (6 bases). The germline V gene encodes CDR1 SGHRS and CDR2 YFSETQ. V lost 7 bases and J lost 3, with 14 bases in between. The CDR3 runs 13 residues. Here the CDR3 reads CASALEGNYEQYF. The CDR3 region has the DNA TGCGCCAGCGCCTTGGAGGGAAACTACGAGCAGTACTTC. Variable domain in full (rest from reference TRBV5-1 and TRBJ2-7): KAGVTQTPRYLIKTRGQQVTLSCSPISGHRSVSWYQQTPGQGLQFLFEYFSETQRNKGNFPGRFSGRQFSNSRSEMNVSTLELGDSALYLCASALEGNYEQYFGPGTRLTVT.

For this clonotype: Possible read error: a much larger clone is one base away. This rearrangement joins TRBV5-1 to TRBJ1-6, with 8 bases identical to TRBD1. The V and J ends lost 4 bases and 12 bases, in that order; junction bases with no gene match: 12. The CDR3 is made up of 15 amino acids. CDR1 is SGHRS, CDR2 YFSETQ, per germline. CDR3 sequence reads: CASSQGQGVRLPLHF. CDR3 DNA: TGCGCCAGCAGCCAAGGACAGGGAGTTCGTTTACCCCTCCACTTT. The complete variable domain, with remaining parts taken from reference TRBV5-1 and TRBJ1-6, reads KAGVTQTPRYLIKTRGQQVTLSCSPISGHRSVSWYQQTPGQGLQFLFEYFSETQRNKGNFPGRFSGRQFSNSRSEMNVSTLELGDSALYLCASSQGQGVRLPLHFGNGTRLTVT.

This clonotype was counted ten times or more. This chain joins TRBV7-2 and TRBJ2-2; D might be TRBD2 (5 bases). Germline V gene data show CDR1 as SGHTA and CDR2 as FQGNSA. CDR3 length: 15 amino acids. Trimming took off 7 bases at V and 3 bases at J, with 15 bases between the two ends. The CDR3 region has the DNA TGTGCCAGCACCGGGATCGGTGGGGACACCGGGGAGCTGTTTTTT. Its translation: CASTGIGGDTGELFF. The whole variable domain, filled in from reference TRBV7-2 and TRBJ2-2, reads GAGVSQSPSNKVTEKGKDVELRCDPISGHTALYWYRQSLGQGLEFLIYFQGNSAPDKSGLPSDRFSAERTGGSVSTLTIQRTQQEDSAVYLCASTGIGGDTGELFFGEGSRLTVL.

In this sample, this clonotype turned up many times. V and J are TRBV7-3 and TRBJ1-1, with 9 nucleotides matching TRBD1. CDR1 is SGHTA and CDR2 is FQGTGA in the germline V gene. The ends lost 8 bases at V and 2 bases at J; junction bases unmatched: 3. The CDR3 contains 13 residues. Here the CDR3 reads CASGQGFNTEAFF. The DNA of the CDR3 is TGTGCCAGCGGACAGGGGTTCAACACTGAAGCTTTCTTT.

The chain carries TRBV4-3 and TRBJ2-1, with TRBD2 matching over 10 bases. The CDR3 sequence is 14 residues long. J gave up 9 bases and V 0 bases, and 2 bases lay outside the gene matches. The V gene's germline CDR1 is LGHNA and CDR2 YSLEER. This CDR3 is CASSQDSSGGEQFF. CDR3 coding DNA: TGCGCCAGCAGCCAAGATTCTAGCGGGGGTGAGCAGTTCTTC.

This clonotype is a singleton in its sample. This may be a read error: a much more frequent sequence differs by one nucleotide. The CDR3 end shows no conserved phenylalanine or tryptophan, and so a read error is likely. This rearrangement joins TRBV6-1 to TRBJ1-6; D remains ambiguous. The V end lost 2 bases, the J end lost 10 bases, and 15 bases lay between the germline ends. This CDR3 is 15 amino acids long. The germline gives CDR1 MNHNS, CDR2 SASEGT. The CDR3 sequence is CASSEFGVLRSPLHS. The CDR3 nucleotides are TGTGCCAGCAGTGAATTTGGGGTCTTACGGTCACCCCTCCACTCT.

This clonotype was picked up one time. The chain links TRBV25-1 to TRBJ1-5; D call uncertain. V lost 6 bases to trimming and J lost 2 bases, with 17 bases between them. Looked up from germline, CDR1 is MGHDK and CDR2 is SYGVNS. This CDR3 is 16 amino acids long. The CDR3 protein is CASSFKFPSGNQPQHF. CDR3 sequence (DNA): TGTGCCAGCAGCTTCAAGTTTCCATCCGGCAATCAGCCCCAGCATTTT.

Regarding this clonotype: Germline is not matched at one junction end, which may reflect a read error. This chain uses TRBV13 with TRBJ2-7, with 11 bases lining up with TRBD1. CDR3 length equals 14 residues. Germline loops: CDR1 PRHDT, CDR2 FYEKMQ (reference sequence). The CDR3 DNA is TGTGCCAGCAGCTCCCGGGACAGGGGGGCCGAGCGGTACTTC. It translates to CASSSRDRGAERYF.

This clonotype came up many times. The gene calls are TRBV5-6 and TRBJ1-2; D uncertain. The ends were cut back, 0 bases at V and 4 bases at J, with 4 bases in the middle. This CDR3 has 12 residues. Germline V gene sequence: CDR1 SGHDT, CDR2 YYEEEE. CDR3 DNA: TGTGCCAGCAGCTTGGAACCCTATGGCTACACCTTC. Translating it yields CASSLEPYGYTF.

The chain joins TRBV10-2 to TRBJ2-7; 7 nucleotides align to TRBD2. The germline gives CDR1 WSHSY, CDR2 SAAADI. The junction had 8 bases not matched to a gene; V was cut back by 5 bases and J by 1 base. The CDR3 contains 15 residues. CDR3 in DNA: TGCGCCAGCAGTACCCCCAGCGGGATATCCTACGAGCAGTACTTC. Translated: CASSTPSGISYEQYF.

V and J are TRBV15 and TRBJ2-2, with TRBD1 identical over 9 bases. CDR3 size: 16 residues. Germline CDR1 reads LNHNV; CDR2 reads YYDKDF (reference sequence). The V gene end was trimmed by 5 bases and the J gene end by 2 bases; junction bases not matched to a gene: 6. CDR3 bases: TGTGCCACCAGCGACAGGGGGGTTTTTAACACCGGGGAGCTGTTTTTT. Its translation: CATSDRGVFNTGELFF.

The rearrangement links TRBV2 to TRBJ1-2; D is possibly TRBD1 (6 bases). Trimming pared 6 bases from V and 1 base from J, leaving 15 bases between. The CDR3 covers 15 residues. Germline V gene sequence: CDR1 SNHLY, CDR2 FYNNEI. This CDR3 reads CASSLTGIVNYGYTF. DNA of the CDR3: TGTGCCAGCAGCCTAACAGGGATCGTTAACTATGGCTACACCTTC.

The chain has TRBV7-9 and TRBJ2-7; weak D call: TRBD1 (5 bases). The CDR3 is 12 amino acids. Trimming removed 5 bases from V and 6 bases from J, with 11 bases in between. Germline V gene sequence: CDR1 SEHNR, CDR2 FQNEAQ (reference sequence). The DNA of the CDR3 is TGTGCCAGCAGCCCATATAGGGGCGAGCAGTACTTC. Residues: CASSPYRGEQYF.

V and J are TRBV20-1 and TRBJ2-2; maybe TRBD2 (6 bases). Trimming removed 1 base at V and 5 bases at J, with 14 bases between. Germline V gives CDR1 DFQATT, CDR2 SNEGSKA (reference sequence). This CDR3 is built from 15 residues. CDR3 sequence reads: CSARGSGVGTGELFF. The CDR3 nucleotides read TGCAGTGCTAGAGGATCGGGAGTCGGGACCGGGGAGCTGTTTTTT.

Ten or more counts support this clonotype. J is TRBJ1-1 and V is TRBV19; tentative D call: TRBD1 (5 bases). CDR3 length equals 15 residues. With 0 bases removed from V and 1 base from J, the gap between germline ends came to 9 bases. Per germline, CDR1 LNHDA and CDR2 SQIVND (reference sequence). The CDR3 loop reads CASSIDGTANTEAFF. For the CDR3, the DNA is TGTGCCAGTAGTATAGATGGGACCGCGAACACTGAAGCTTTCTTT.

This clonotype was recorded at least ten times. V gene TRBV20-1 combines with J gene TRBJ2-7; the match to TRBD2 covers 9 bases. After removal of 7 bases from V and 1 base from J, the junction contained 11 bases not matched to a gene. The CDR3 runs 15 residues. Germline assignment: CDR1 DFQATT and CDR2 SNEGSKA (reference sequence). The CDR3 region has the DNA TGCAGTGTCAACATAGCGGGAGAAGCATCCTACGAGCAGTACTTC. Protein sequence: CSVNIAGEASYEQYF.

This clonotype was picked up many times. V usage is TRBV20-1 and J usage is TRBJ1-6, with unresolved D. The ends were cut back, 0 bases at V and 7 bases at J, with 13 bases in the middle. Germline CDR1 reads DFQATT; CDR2 reads SNEGSKA (reference sequence). This CDR3 contains 15 residues. CDR3 loop: CSARDRLGWNSPLHF. The DNA of the CDR3 is TGCAGTGCTAGAGATCGCCTGGGGTGGAATTCACCCCTCCACTTT.